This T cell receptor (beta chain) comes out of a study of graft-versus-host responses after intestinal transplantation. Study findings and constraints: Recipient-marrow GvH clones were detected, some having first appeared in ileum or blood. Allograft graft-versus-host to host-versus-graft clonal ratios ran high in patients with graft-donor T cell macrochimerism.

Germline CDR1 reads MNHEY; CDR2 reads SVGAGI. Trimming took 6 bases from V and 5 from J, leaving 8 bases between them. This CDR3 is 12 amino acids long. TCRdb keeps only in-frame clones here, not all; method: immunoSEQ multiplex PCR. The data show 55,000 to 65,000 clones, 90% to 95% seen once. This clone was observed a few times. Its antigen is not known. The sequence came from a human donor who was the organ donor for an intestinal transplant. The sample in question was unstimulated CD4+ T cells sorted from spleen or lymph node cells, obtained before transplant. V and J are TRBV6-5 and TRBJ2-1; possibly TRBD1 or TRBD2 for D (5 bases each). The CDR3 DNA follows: TGTGCCAGCAGCCGAGGGGACAATGAGCAGTTCTTC. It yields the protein CASSRGDNEQFF.